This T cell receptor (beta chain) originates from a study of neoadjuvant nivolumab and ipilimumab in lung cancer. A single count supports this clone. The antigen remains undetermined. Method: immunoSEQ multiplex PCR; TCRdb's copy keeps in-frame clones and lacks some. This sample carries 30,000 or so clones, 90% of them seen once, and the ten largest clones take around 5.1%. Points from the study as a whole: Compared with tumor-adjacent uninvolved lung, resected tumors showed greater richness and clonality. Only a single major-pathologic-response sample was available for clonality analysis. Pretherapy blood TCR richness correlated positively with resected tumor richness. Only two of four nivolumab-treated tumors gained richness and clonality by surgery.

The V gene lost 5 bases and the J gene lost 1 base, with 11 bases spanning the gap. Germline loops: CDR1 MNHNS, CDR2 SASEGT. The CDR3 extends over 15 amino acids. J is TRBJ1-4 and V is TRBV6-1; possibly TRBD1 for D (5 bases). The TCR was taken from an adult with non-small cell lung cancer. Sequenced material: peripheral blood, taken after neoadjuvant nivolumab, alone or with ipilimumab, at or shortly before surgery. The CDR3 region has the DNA TGTGCCAGCAGTCGAAACCAGGGAACTAATGAAAAACTGTTTTTT. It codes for CASSRNQGTNEKLFF.